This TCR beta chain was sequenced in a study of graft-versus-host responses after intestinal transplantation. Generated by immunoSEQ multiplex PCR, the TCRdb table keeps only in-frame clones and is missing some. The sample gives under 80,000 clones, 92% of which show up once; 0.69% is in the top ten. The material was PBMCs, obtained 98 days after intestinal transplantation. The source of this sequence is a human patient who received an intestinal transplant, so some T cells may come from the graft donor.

CDR3 in DNA: TGTGCCAGCAGCTTAGGGACGAACACTGAAGCTTTCTTT. This codes for CASSLGTNTEAFF. The gene calls are TRBV7-3 and TRBJ1-1; D may be TRBD1 (5 bases). The CDR3 consists of 13 residues. Deletions cut 2 bases from V and 1 base from J, with 5 bases between. Germline V CDR1 and CDR2: SGHTA, FQGTGA.